A single sample gave rise to the 19 T cell receptor beta chains below, sequenced in a study of early T cells in non-severe SARS-CoV-2 infection. MiXCR, run by TCRdb on the 5' RACE reads, gives a single entry per CDR3 protein. The table lists 86,000 or so distinct CDR3 sequences, 11% to 15% of them singletons. The source material was whole blood. The receptors here all came from an adult who was a healthcare worker with PCR-confirmed SARS-CoV-2 infection or an uninfected control (not recorded which).

This clonotype was observed at least ten times. The chain combines TRBV11-2 with TRBJ2-3; no firm D call. Trimming stripped 2 bases from V and 3 bases from J, with 3 bases between. The CDR3 sequence is 12 residues long. CDR1 and CDR2 from the germline V gene are SGHAT and FQNNGV. CDR3 DNA sequence: TGTGCCAGCAGCTTACCGACAGATACGCAGTATTTT. Its protein is CASSLPTDTQYF.

This clonotype was observed a handful of times. The gene calls are TRBV5-6 and TRBJ2-5; D is unclear. The ends were cut back, 4 bases at V and 6 bases at J, with 16 bases in the middle. The CDR3 runs 14 residues. Germline V gene lookup returns CDR1 SGHDT and CDR2 YYEEEE. CDR3 residues: CASSPPYGRKTQYF. CDR3 nucleotides: TGTGCCAGCAGCCCGCCCTACGGAAGGAAGACCCAGTACTTC.

The J gene is TRBJ2-7, the V gene TRBV7-2; D unclear. The CDR3 extends over 15 amino acids. Germline-derived CDR1 and CDR2 are SGHTA and FQGNSA. Trimming stripped 4 bases from V and 0 bases from J, with 13 bases between. The CDR3 region is CASSSSLLSSYEQYF. The CDR3 DNA follows: TGTGCCAGCAGCTCGTCCCTACTTAGCTCCTACGAGCAGTACTTC.

This clonotype has a count of ten or more. V and J are TRBV7-8 and TRBJ2-7; 7 bases match TRBD2. Germline loops: CDR1 SGHVS, CDR2 FQNEAQ. The V and J ends lost 1 base and 2 bases, in that order; junction bases with no gene match: 8. The CDR3 is made up of 16 amino acids. The CDR3 loop reads CASSLGLAETTYEQYF. The CDR3 DNA follows: TGTGCCAGCAGCTTAGGGCTAGCGGAAACTACCTACGAGCAGTACTTC.

This clonotype was picked up a small number of times. This chain uses TRBV30 with TRBJ2-3, with D uncertain. The ends were cut back, 0 bases at V and 1 base at J, with 8 bases in the middle. The CDR3 loop spans 14 amino acids. The germline CDR1 and CDR2 sequences are GTSNPN and SVGIG (reference sequence). CDR3 region: CAWSVKGGTDTQYF. The CDR3 nucleotides are TGTGCCTGGAGTGTAAAGGGTGGCACAGATACGCAGTATTTT.

The rearrangement links TRBV27 to TRBJ2-1, with no clear D. The length of the CDR3 is 13 residues. From germline, CDR1 is MNHEY and CDR2 SMNVEV (reference sequence). Trimming cost V 8 bases and J 0 bases, with 8 bases left between them. This chain's CDR3 is CASGINSYNEQFF. CDR3 coding DNA: TGTGCCAGCGGGATAAACTCCTACAATGAGCAGTTCTTC.

The chain couples TRBV6-5 to TRBJ2-7; D may be TRBD1 (6 bases). The length of the CDR3 is 11 residues. From germline, CDR1 is MNHEY and CDR2 SVGAGI. V gave up 6 bases and J gave up 7 bases, with 10 bases separating them. CDR3 sequence: CASRQGKEQYF. In DNA, the CDR3 is TGTGCCAGCAGGCAGGGGAAAGAGCAGTACTTC.

The genes are TRBV5-1 and TRBJ1-2; 8 bases line up with TRBD1. The CDR3 is 14 amino acids. Trimming at V came to 4 bases and at J to 3 bases, leaving 5 bases not matched to a gene. Germline CDR1 and CDR2: SGHRS and YFSETQ. In DNA form, the CDR3 reads TGCGCCAGCAGCCCAGGGGGCGCCGACTATGGCTACACCTTC. This codes for CASSPGGADYGYTF.

Remarks on this clonotype: This may be a read error: a much more frequent sequence differs by one nucleotide. As DNA, the CDR3 is TGTGCCAGCGGGGAGCGGGGGGCGAACATCGGGGAGCTGTTTTTT. Protein: CASGERGANIGELFF. The chain couples TRBV12-3 or TRBV12-4 to TRBJ2-2, with 9 nucleotides matching TRBD2. CDR3 size: 15 residues.

This clonotype was recorded a few times. This sequence joins TRBV6-2 or TRBV6-3 and TRBJ2-3, with D possibly being TRBD1 (6 bases). The CDR3 loop spans 14 amino acids. The ends were cut back, 4 bases at V and 6 bases at J, with 14 bases in the middle. Germline V lookup: CDR1 MNHEY, CDR2 SVGEGT. The CDR3 DNA reads as TGTGCCAGCAGTTCCCCTGGTAGGGGGGATACGCAGTATTTT. Its protein product is CASSSPGRGDTQYF.

The CDR3 region is CSARALAGAGHEQFF. The CDR3 bases are TGCAGTGCTAGAGCACTAGCGGGAGCTGGGCATGAGCAGTTCTTC. The genes are TRBV20-1 and TRBJ2-1; 11 positions agree with TRBD2. Trimming removed 1 base from V and 8 bases from J; junction bases left unmatched: 7. This CDR3 has 15 residues. From germline, CDR1 is DFQATT and CDR2 SNEGSKA (reference sequence).

There are many counts of this clonotype. The CDR3 protein is CASSQVGNAYEQYF. The CDR3, as DNA: TGTGCCAGCAGCCAGGTGGGGAACGCCTACGAGCAGTACTTC. This chain joins TRBV27 and TRBJ2-7; D remains ambiguous. The ends were cut back, 6 bases at V and 2 bases at J, with 14 bases in the middle. The CDR3 has 14 amino acids. CDR1 and CDR2 from the germline V gene are MNHEY and SMNVEV (reference sequence).

The chain has TRBV29-1 and TRBJ2-3; possible D gene TRBD1, 5 bases. The germline gives CDR1 SQVTM, CDR2 ANQGSEA. Trimming shortened V by 4 bases and J by 0 bases, and 11 bases separated the two germline ends. The CDR3 is 14 amino acids. CDR3 residues: CSVAATVSTDTQYF. CDR3 nucleotide sequence: TGCAGCGTTGCAGCGACAGTCAGCACAGATACGCAGTATTTT.

At least ten counts were recorded for this clonotype. The gene calls are TRBV12-3 or TRBV12-4 and TRBJ1-2; weak D call: TRBD1 (6 bases). The CDR3 covers 15 residues. V gave up 6 bases and J gave up 0 bases, with 14 bases separating them. The CDR3 loop is CASSPAGAPNYGYTF. The CDR3 region has the DNA TGTGCCAGCAGCCCTGCAGGGGCGCCTAACTATGGCTACACCTTC.

The J gene is TRBJ2-7, the V gene TRBV28; D is possibly TRBD1 (5 bases). Per the germline V gene, CDR1 is MDHEN and CDR2 is SYDVKM. The CDR3 consists of 12 residues. The CDR3 nucleotides are TGTGCCAGCAGTTCTCAACTACAGGTCCGGTCAGTC. Translated, it gives CASSSQLQVRSV.

The CDR3 protein is CASSFWTGNTGELFF. CDR3 sequence (DNA): TGTGCCAGCAGCTTTTGGACAGGGAACACCGGGGAGCTGTTTTTT. The chain carries TRBV11-2 and TRBJ2-2, with 7 bases aligning to TRBD1. Germline CDR1 is SGHAT and CDR2 is FQNNGV. The CDR3 runs 15 residues. V lost 3 bases and J lost 1; bases outside the gene matches: 2.

V usage is TRBV9 and J usage is TRBJ2-3; 10 nucleotides line up with TRBD2. The length of the CDR3 is 15 residues. Trimming removed 2 bases from V and 2 bases from J; junction bases left unmatched: 2. Germline V gene data show CDR1 as SGDLS and CDR2 as YYNGEE. Here the CDR3 reads CASSVLAGATDTQYF. CDR3 nucleotide sequence: TGTGCCAGCAGCGTCCTAGCGGGGGCCACAGATACGCAGTATTTT.

The sample holds a few counts of this clonotype. CDR3 residues: CSASPGQLRNQPQHF. CDR3 nucleotide sequence: TGCAGTGCTTCCCCGGGACAACTTAGGAATCAGCCCCAGCATTTT. This chain joins TRBV20-1 and TRBJ1-5; maybe TRBD1 (6 bases). Germline V lookup: CDR1 DFQATT, CDR2 SNEGSKA (reference sequence). V lost 5 bases and J lost 4, with 18 bases in between. This CDR3 has 15 amino acids.

This clonotype was counted only a few times. The CDR3 DNA sequence: TGTGCCAGCAGCGCACAGGGAGGACAGTCCTACGAGCAGTACTTC. Protein: CASSAQGGQSYEQYF. The chain recombines TRBV7-2 with TRBJ2-7; D is tentatively TRBD1 or TRBD2 (6 bases each). The V end lost 5 bases, the J end lost 1 base, and 15 bases lay between the germline ends. Looked up from germline, CDR1 is SGHTA and CDR2 is FQGNSA. The CDR3 sequence is 15 residues long.